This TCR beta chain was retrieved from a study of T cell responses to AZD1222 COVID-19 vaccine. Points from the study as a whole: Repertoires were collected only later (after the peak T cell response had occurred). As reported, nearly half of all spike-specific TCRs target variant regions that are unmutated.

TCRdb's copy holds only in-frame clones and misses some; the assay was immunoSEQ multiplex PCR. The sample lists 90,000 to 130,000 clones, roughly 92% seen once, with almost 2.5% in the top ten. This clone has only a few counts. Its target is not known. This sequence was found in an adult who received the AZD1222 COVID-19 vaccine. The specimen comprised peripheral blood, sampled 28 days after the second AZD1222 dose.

In DNA form, the CDR3 reads TGTGCCAGCAGCCCCGAGGGATACTCCTACGAGCAGTACTTC. Translating it yields CASSPEGYSYEQYF. The genes are TRBV11-3 and TRBJ2-7; a weak D match, TRBD2 (5 bases). This CDR3 spans 14 amino acids. From germline, CDR1 is SGHNT and CDR2 YENEEA. V lost 5 bases, J lost 0 bases, and 11 bases lay in between.